A single sample is the source of the 10 T cell receptor beta chains below, sequenced in a study of cytomegalovirus exposure and HLA in healthy donors (dated by TCRdb to about 2017). Library creation used the immunoSEQ multiplex PCR assay. A mixture of 60 forward primers for TCR Vbeta segments and 13 reverse primers for TCR Jbeta segments was used in the multiplex PCR. TCRdb retrieved this table from immuneACCESS and kept in-frame rearrangements only. Not all clones are present; in checked studies, unresolved V genes account for under half, and no reason is known for the remainder. In this sample the table shows more than 95,000 clones, around four fifths of which occur a single time. The ten largest clones add up to around 1.5% of the sample. Material for sequencing was PBMCs. These receptors all come from a middle-aged woman in good health and CMV-seronegative.

V is TRBV6-6 and J is TRBJ1-4, with 9 bases fitting TRBD1. The V gene end was trimmed by 6 bases and the J gene end by 4 bases; junction bases not matched to a gene: 6. Germline V lookup: CDR1 MNHNY, CDR2 SVGAGI (reference sequence). This CDR3 contains 15 residues. CDR3 in DNA: TGTGCCAGCAGGGGTGGGACAGGGAATAATGAAAAACTGTTTTTT. Residues: CASRGGTGNNEKLFF.

This clone has just one count. The V gene is TRBV19, the J gene TRBJ1-1; D is uncertain. This CDR3 contains 15 residues. Germline CDR1 LNHDA, CDR2 SQIVND (reference sequence). Trimming took 4 bases from V and 0 from J, leaving 12 bases between them. Written as DNA, the CDR3 is TGTGCCAGTAGTACCCGGGGATTCATGAACACTGAAGCTTTCTTT. It codes for CASSTRGFMNTEAFF.

This chain links TRBV6-1 with TRBJ2-2; D is uncertain. This CDR3 spans 12 amino acids. V was pared by 2 bases and J by 7 bases, with 5 bases between. The germline CDR1 and CDR2 sequences are MNHNS and SASEGT. The CDR3, as DNA: TGTGCCAGCAGTGAAAACGGCGGGGAGCTGTTTTTT. Protein sequence: CASSENGGELFF.

The table lists this clone with a few counts. CDR3 DNA sequence: TGTGCCAGCAGCTCAATGGACATGCCACACTCACCCCTCCACTTT. This sequence encodes CASSSMDMPHSPLHF. The gene calls are TRBV5-6 and TRBJ1-6, with TRBD1 as a possible D gene (5 bases). This CDR3 region has 15 residues. Germline V CDR1 and CDR2: SGHDT, YYEEEE. The V end was cut by 3 bases, the J end by 10 bases, with 17 bases between.

The chain carries TRBV25-1 and TRBJ2-6, with a possible D match to TRBD1 (5 bases). In germline, CDR1 is MGHDK, CDR2 SYGVNS. V dropped 5 bases and J dropped 2 bases, with 16 bases sitting between them. The CDR3 sequence is 17 residues long. The CDR3, as DNA: TGTGCCAGCAGTCCGTCGCAGGGCCAACCTGGGGCCAACGTCCTGACTTTC. Amino acids: CASSPSQGQPGANVLTF.

The chain is built from TRBV19 and TRBJ1-5; 8 bases are shared with TRBD1. The CDR3 is 13 residues long. J gave up 7 bases and V 8 bases, and 7 bases lay outside the gene matches. Germline CDR1 reads LNHDA; CDR2 reads SQIVND (reference sequence). CDR3 residues: CASLDRVGQPQHF. The CDR3 DNA sequence: TGTGCCAGTCTGGACAGGGTAGGACAGCCCCAGCATTTT.

The genes are TRBV15 and TRBJ2-3, with 11 positions matching TRBD2. Per germline, CDR1 LNHNV and CDR2 YYDKDF (reference sequence). Unmatched junction bases numbered 11, after V lost 5 bases and J lost 4 bases. The CDR3 is 17 residues long. The CDR3 DNA follows: TGTGCCACCAGCGGGCGGCAGACTAGCGGGACCTCAGATACGCAGTATTTT. Its protein product is CATSGRQTSGTSDTQYF.

The chain joins TRBV4-3 to TRBJ2-7; D not resolved. The V gene lost 1 base and the J gene lost 0 bases, with 7 bases spanning the gap. The CDR3 has 14 residues. The V gene's germline CDR1 is LGHNA and CDR2 YSLEER. As DNA, the CDR3 is TGCGCCAGCAGCCAAGCAGCGTTCTCCTACGAGCAGTACTTC. This encodes CASSQAAFSYEQYF.

The chain carries TRBV18 and TRBJ1-5; D is perhaps TRBD1 (6 bases). CDR1 is KGHSH and CDR2 is LQKENI in the germline V gene. Between the trimmed V and J ends, which lost 3 bases and 6 bases, there was a span of 15 bases. The CDR3 is made up of 15 amino acids. The DNA for the CDR3 is TGTGCCAGCTCACCTACTAGGGGGGGCAGTCAGCCCCAGCATTTT. Protein: CASSPTRGGSQPQHF.

This chain links TRBV5-6 with TRBJ2-1; the D gene is possibly TRBD1 (6 bases). Deletions cut 6 bases from V and 0 bases from J, with 10 bases between. The CDR3 is 14 amino acids. Per the germline V gene, CDR1 is SGHDT and CDR2 is YYEEEE. This CDR3 reads CASIGQSSYNEQFF. The CDR3 coding sequence is TGTGCCAGCATCGGACAGAGCTCCTACAATGAGCAGTTCTTC.